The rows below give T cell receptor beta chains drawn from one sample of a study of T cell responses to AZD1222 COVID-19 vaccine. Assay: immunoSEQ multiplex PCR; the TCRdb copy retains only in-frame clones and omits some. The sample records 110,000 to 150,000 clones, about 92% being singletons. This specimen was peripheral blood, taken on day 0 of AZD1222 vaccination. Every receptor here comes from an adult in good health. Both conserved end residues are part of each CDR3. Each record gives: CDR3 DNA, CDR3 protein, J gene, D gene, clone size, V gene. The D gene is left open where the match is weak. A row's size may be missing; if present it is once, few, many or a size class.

TGCGCCAGCAGCTCAGTGACGAACTACGAGCAGTACTTC CASSSVTNYEQYF TRBJ2-7 NA NA TRBV5-1
TGTGCCAGCAGTTCTGACCGATATGGCTACACCTTC CASSSDRYGYTF TRBJ1-2 NA NA TRBV27
TGTGCCAGCAACGATCAACAGCGGCCGGGGGAGCTGTTTTTT CASNDQQRPGELFF TRBJ2-2 NA once TRBV6-5
TGTGCCACCAGCAGAGGACCCTATACATACGGGGTGAATGAGCAGTTCTTC CATSRGPYTYGVNEQFF TRBJ2-1 NA NA TRBV15
TGTGCCAGCAACCTCCGGACGGCCGGACTAGCGGGAGATACGCAGTATTTT CASNLRTAGLAGDTQYF TRBJ2-3 TRBD2 NA TRBV28
TGTGCCAGTAGTCAGAGGGGGAATCAGCCCCAGCATTTT CASSQRGNQPQHF TRBJ1-5 NA few TRBV19
TGTGCCAGCAGTTTCGGGCAGGGGGTCTATGGCTACACCTTC CASSFGQGVYGYTF TRBJ1-2 TRBD1 NA TRBV28
TGTGCCAGCAGCTTAGAGCCCAGGGGCACCGGGGAGCTGTTTTTT CASSLEPRGTGELFF TRBJ2-2 NA once TRBV11-3
TGTGCCAGCTCCCCCCGGGACAGGGGACATTCACCCCTCCACTTT CASSPRDRGHSPLHF TRBJ1-6 TRBD1 NA TRBV18
TGCGCCAGCAGCCAAAACAGGGACTTGGGTGGCTACACCTTC CASSQNRDLGGYTF TRBJ1-2 NA once TRBV4-1
TGTGCCATCAGTGAGTCAACAGGGGACCCTTATGGCTACACCTTC CAISESTGDPYGYTF TRBJ1-2 TRBD1 NA TRBV10-3
TGTGCCAGCAGCCAATTACAGGGGGTTACTGAAGCTTTCTTT CASSQLQGVTEAFF TRBJ1-1 TRBD1 NA TRBV3-1/TRBV3-2
TGTGCCAGCAGCTTAGCGCTAACTCGGGACACCCGTTTCGAGCAGTACTTC CASSLALTRDTRFEQYF TRBJ2-7 NA NA TRBV7-6
TGTGCTAGCAGCTTAGGGGGGACAGGGAACACCGGGGAGCTGTTTTTT CASSLGGTGNTGELFF TRBJ2-2 TRBD1 NA TRBV7-7
TGTGCCATCAGTGTCCGGTATAGCAATCAGCCCCAGCATTTT CAISVRYSNQPQHF TRBJ1-5 NA NA TRBV10-3
TGCGCCAGCAGCCTGGGACAGCTGGGGGGGCCCCTCCACTTT CASSLGQLGGPLHF TRBJ1-6 TRBD1 NA TRBV5-1
TGTGCCAGCAGCCCTGAAGACCTACCCTACAATGAGCAGTTCTTC CASSPEDLPYNEQFF TRBJ2-1 NA once TRBV9
TGTGCCAGCAGTTCGACGGTGAACACTGAAGCTTTCTTT CASSSTVNTEAFF TRBJ1-1 NA NA TRBV6-5
TGTGCCAGTAGTATAAGGAGAGGGAATGGCTACACCTTC CASSIRRGNGYTF TRBJ1-2 NA NA TRBV19
TGTGCCAGCAGCCCGGGACGGAACAATCAGCCCCAGCATTTT CASSPGRNNQPQHF TRBJ1-5 NA NA TRBV5-4
TGTGCCAGCAGTTTATCCGGGGACGAGCAGTACTTC CASSLSGDEQYF TRBJ2-7 NA NA TRBV27
TGTGCCAGCAGCTTAGGACAGGGGGACTACAATGAGCAGTTCTTC CASSLGQGDYNEQFF TRBJ2-1 TRBD1 NA TRBV7-9
TGTGCCACCAGTGAACGGACAGGGGACTATGGCTACACCTTC CATSERTGDYGYTF TRBJ1-2 TRBD1 NA TRBV24-1
TGTGCCAGCAGTTTGACGGACAGATCCTACAATGAGCAGTTCTTC CASSLTDRSYNEQFF TRBJ2-1 NA few TRBV6-2/TRBV6-3
TGTGCCAGTAGATCCCCGGAGTCTAACTATGGCTACACCTTC CASRSPESNYGYTF TRBJ1-2 NA NA TRBV19
TGTGCCAGCAGTTACAGGGGCGAACTGGATACGCAGTATTTT CASSYRGELDTQYF TRBJ2-3 NA NA TRBV6-2/TRBV6-3
TGCGCCCGCAGTCGAGGGGGGGCCCAGGGAGAGACCCAGTACTTC CARSRGGAQGETQYF TRBJ2-5 NA NA TRBV5-1
TGTGCCAGCAGCCAATATAGCGGGGTACGGGAGACCCAGTACTTC CASSQYSGVRETQYF TRBJ2-5 TRBD2 NA TRBV3-1/TRBV3-2
TGTGCCAGCAGCGAGGCAGGGGCAGGACAGCCCCAGCATTTT CASSEAGAGQPQHF TRBJ1-5 NA NA TRBV4-2
TGTGCCAGCAGTGAACTATCCGGACAGGGCCATAATTCACCCCTCCACTTT CASSELSGQGHNSPLHF TRBJ1-6 TRBD1 NA TRBV25-1
TGTGCCAGCAGCGAAAAAGCGGGACAGGGGTACAATGAGCAGTTCTTC CASSEKAGQGYNEQFF TRBJ2-1 TRBD1 NA TRBV7-8
TGTGCCAGCAGCCAAAGTGACGGAGGGAACACTGAAGCTTTCTTT CASSQSDGGNTEAFF TRBJ1-1 NA NA TRBV3-1/TRBV3-2
TGTGCCAGCAGCTCTTCCCCCCGACTAGCAGCAGATACGCAGTATTTT CASSSSPRLAADTQYF TRBJ2-3 TRBD2 NA TRBV7-6
TGTGCCATCGAGACGGGATCTGGAAACACCATATATTTT CAIETGSGNTIYF TRBJ1-3 NA NA TRBV10-3
TGTGCCAGCAGCCAAACAGGCCGTCACGGGAGCAATCAGCCCCAGCATTTT CASSQTGRHGSNQPQHF TRBJ1-5 NA NA TRBV3-1/TRBV3-2
TGTGCCAGCAGCTTAGGCGCCGGACAGGGGCCTTACAATGAGCAGTTCTTC CASSLGAGQGPYNEQFF TRBJ2-1 TRBD1 NA TRBV7-6
TGTGCCAGGAGAGGCCATCAGCCCCAGCATTTT CARRGHQPQHF TRBJ1-5 NA NA TRBV21-1
TGTGCCTGGAGTCCGGGGGGCTACACCTTC CAWSPGGYTF TRBJ1-2 NA NA TRBV30
TGTGCCAGCAGTGAAAACGGGGGGACAGATACGCAGTATTTT CASSENGGTDTQYF TRBJ2-3 TRBD2 few TRBV6-1
TGTGCCACCAGTGATTCATCGGGTTGGGGTGAAGCTTTCTTT CATSDSSGWGEAFF TRBJ1-1 NA NA TRBV24-1
TGTGCCAGCAGCCTCCCGGGACTAGCCCCCCATGAGCAGTTCTTC CASSLPGLAPHEQFF TRBJ2-1 TRBD2 NA TRBV13
TGCAGTGCTAGAGATTATCATGGCTACACCTTC CSARDYHGYTF TRBJ1-2 NA NA TRBV20-1
TGTGCTAGTGGTCGTGAGGCAGGATCCCTCTATGGCTACACCTTC CASGREAGSLYGYTF TRBJ1-2 NA few TRBV12-5
TGTGCCAGCAGCGTAGCGGAGGGGGCCTCCTACAATGAGCAGTTCTTC CASSVAEGASYNEQFF TRBJ2-1 NA NA TRBV9
TGTGCCAGCAGCCCCAGGGGGCAGGGTGCTTTCTTT CASSPRGQGAFF TRBJ1-1 TRBD1 NA TRBV11-3
TGCGCCAGCAGCCGGGGGTCCGGGGGCATCACCTACGGGCAGTACTTC CASSRGSGGITYGQYF TRBJ2-7 NA NA TRBV5-1
TGTGCCAGCAGCTCAGGGGTTCGAAGTTCACCCCTCCACTTT CASSSGVRSSPLHF TRBJ1-6 NA NA TRBV9
TGTGCCACAAACAGGGGGGGATACGATTACGAGCAGTACTTC CATNRGGYDYEQYF TRBJ2-7 NA NA TRBV10-3
TGTGCCAGCAGCCACAGATCATCTGGCTACACCTTC CASSHRSSGYTF TRBJ1-2 NA NA TRBV12-3/TRBV12-4
TGTGCCAGCAGTTTGTCCGGGGCCGGTAACACTGAAGCTTTCTTT CASSLSGAGNTEAFF TRBJ1-1 NA NA TRBV27
TGTGCCAGCAGTTACCTAGCGGGAAGTGACAATGAGCAGTTCTTC CASSYLAGSDNEQFF TRBJ2-1 TRBD2 NA TRBV6-5
TGTGCCAGCAGCCAAGGACTGGTCGGGGAGCTGTTTTTT CASSQGLVGELFF TRBJ2-2 NA NA TRBV4-2